This TCR beta chain was captured by sequencing in a study of PD-1 blockade in classical Hodgkin lymphoma. Clones were sequenced by immunoSEQ multiplex PCR, and TCRdb holds only the in-frame ones, with some missing. In the table there are roughly 16,000 clones, roughly 90% of which are singletons. The sample's time point: newly diagnosed, previously untreated cHL patient sample. Using magnetic negative selection, the CD4+ T cells were separated out of thawed PBMCs. Trimming stripped 2 bases from V and 3 bases from J, with 9 bases between. CDR3 length equals 13 residues. Germline V gives CDR1 SGHKS, CDR2 YYEKEE (reference sequence).

The receptor's source is a human donor with classical Hodgkin lymphoma. Sequenced input: CD4+ T cells from blood. The chain recombines TRBV5-5 with TRBJ2-7; D ambiguous. DNA for the CDR3: TGTGCCAGCAGCTTCCCGGACCTCTACGAGCAGTACTTC. Translated, it gives CASSFPDLYEQYF.